This T cell receptor beta chain stems from a study of radiotherapy plus CTLA-4 blockade in lung cancer (dated by TCRdb to 2016 to 2018). Broadly, across the study: Objective responses occurred in about 19% of enrolled patients, and about 30% achieved disease control. The research as a whole found: After treatment with radiotherapy and ipilimumab, TCR clones that came from tumors expanded in the peripheral blood. The strongest predictors of response, as reported, were early dynamic changes in blood T cell clones along with a rise in serum interferon-beta after radiation.

The study evaluated CTLA-4 blockade (ipilimumab) given together with focal radiation therapy in patients who had chemo-refractory metastatic non-small-cell lung cancer. The library was obtained by the immunoSEQ multiplex PCR assay. TCRdb re-hosts the immuneACCESS table, in-frame sequences only. Its copies lack some clones; in the studies checked, an unresolved V gene accounts for under half of them, and the cause for the rest is not known. The sample table lists about 77,000 clones, 70% to 80% of them with a count of one. The top ten hold 9.5% to 10% of the sample. Concerning this clone itself: What antigen it recognizes has not been identified. It has no much larger one-base neighbor in the sample; base qualities were not kept.

Ends trimmed: V by 2 bases, J by 3 bases; bases unmatched to a gene: 10. Reading the germline V gene gives CDR1 MGHDK and CDR2 SYGVNS. The CDR3 goes from the cysteine to the phenylalanine over 18 residues. The only DNA kept is the CDR3, 54 bases in frame from the first base. The sequencing used peripheral blood, collected from a patient treated with radiotherapy plus ipilimumab. This TCR was recovered from a human donor with non-small cell lung cancer whose response to radiotherapy plus ipilimumab could not be evaluated. The chain is encoded by TRBV25-1 joined to TRBJ2-1, and 10 junctional nucleotides match TRBD2. The CDR3 amino acid sequence is: CASSEIWRASGGYNEQFF. Here is the DNA: TGTGCCAGCAGTGAAATATGGCGGGCTAGCGGGGGCTACAATGAGCAGTTCTTC.